Described below is a single TCR beta chain sequence and its context. The antigen remains unidentified. The CDR3 extends over 19 amino acids. The germline CDR1 and CDR2 sequences are GTSNPN and SVGIG (reference sequence). V lost 3 bases and J lost 3, with 30 bases in between. PCR used 60 Vbeta primers and 13 Jbeta primers. The method was immunoSEQ multiplex PCR; TCRdb's version includes in-frame clones alone and lacks a portion of them. Among around 270,000 clones, roughly 80% were seen once, and the ten largest hold over 0.3%. This specimen belongs to a study of cytomegalovirus exposure and HLA in healthy donors. About the study: Earlier, 150 million to 200 million T cells were analyzed, and approximately 110 million unique TCR beta sequences were found among them. Study-wide results and caveats: Among TCR beta chains, those listed as cytomegalovirus-associated numbered around 180. It was in a later analysis that TCR association rates were seen to vary by HLA locus, highest for DRB1 and lowest for HLA-C. Reportedly, diagnosis of cytomegalovirus status by the classifier showed high specificity and sensitivity.

Sequenced input: PBMCs. V usage is TRBV30 and J usage is TRBJ2-7; possibly TRBD1 for D (6 bases). The TCR sequence derives from a girl aged 2-10 years in good health and CMV-seronegative. The CDR3: CAWRWGPGKGLAAGYEQYF. The CDR3 nucleotides read TGTGCCTGGAGATGGGGGCCGGGAAAAGGACTGGCCGCGGGCTACGAGCAGTACTTC. The whole variable domain, remainder taken from reference TRBV30 and TRBJ2-7, is SQTIHQWPATLVQPVGSPLSLECTVEGTSNPNLYWYRQAAGRGLQLLFYSVGIGQISSEVPQNLSASRPQDRQFILSSKKLLLSDSGFYLCAWRWGPGKGLAAGYEQYFGPGTRLTVT.